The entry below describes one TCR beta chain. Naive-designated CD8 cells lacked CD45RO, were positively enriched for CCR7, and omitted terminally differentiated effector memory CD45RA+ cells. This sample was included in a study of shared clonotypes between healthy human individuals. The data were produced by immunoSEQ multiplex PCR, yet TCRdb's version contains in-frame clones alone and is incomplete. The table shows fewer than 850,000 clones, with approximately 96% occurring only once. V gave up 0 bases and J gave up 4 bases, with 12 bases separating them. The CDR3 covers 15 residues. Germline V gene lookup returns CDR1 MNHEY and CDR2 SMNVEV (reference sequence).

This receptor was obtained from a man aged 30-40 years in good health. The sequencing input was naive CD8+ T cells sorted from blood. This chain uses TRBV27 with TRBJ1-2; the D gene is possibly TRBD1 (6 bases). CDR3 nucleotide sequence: TGTGCCAGCAGTTTATCTCGGGGAGGGGGCTATGGCTACACCTTC. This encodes CASSLSRGGGYGYTF.